The 19 T cell receptor beta chains presented below share a single source sample, sequenced in a study of T cell responses to AZD1222 COVID-19 vaccine (dated by TCRdb to the early 2020s). The library was obtained by the immunoSEQ multiplex PCR assay. This is the immuneACCESS table as TCRdb keeps it, with only in-frame sequences that have V and J called. A part of the clones is gone; compared with another copy, unresolved V genes explain less than half, and the rest is unexplained. Here the sample has under 120,000 clones; nearly 90% occur a single time. The ten largest clones represent roughly 2.5% of the sample. The sample's time point label, decoded: about 28 days (+/-7) after the second vaccine dose. The sequencing used peripheral blood, collected 28 days after the second AZD1222 dose. These receptors were taken from an adult who received the AZD1222 COVID-19 vaccine.

The rearrangement joins TRBV5-4 to TRBJ1-2; 10 bases agree with TRBD1. Losses at the gene ends were 4 bases for V and 8 bases for J; bases not matched to a gene: 14. Germline CDR1 reads SGHNT; CDR2 reads YYREEE (reference sequence). The length of the CDR3 is 16 residues. The CDR3 reads CASSAIPGTGAFGYTF. The CDR3 DNA sequence: TGTGCCAGCAGCGCCATCCCCGGGACAGGGGCTTTCGGCTACACCTTC.

The gene calls are TRBV6-5 and TRBJ1-3, with D hard to call. The CDR3 has 16 residues. Germline V gene data show CDR1 as MNHEY and CDR2 as SVGAGI. V lost 2 bases and J 3 bases, leaving 14 bases between the germline ends. CDR3 coding DNA: TGTGCCAGCAGTTACGGTTCCTGGGTTCGTGGAAACACCATATATTTT. Translating it yields CASSYGSWVRGNTIYF.

The V call is TRBV5-5, the J call TRBJ2-5; D tentatively fits TRBD1 or TRBD2 (7 bases each). The CDR3 has 15 residues. V shed 4 bases and J shed 4 bases, with 17 bases lying between them. The germline V gene encodes CDR1 SGHKS and CDR2 YYEKEE (reference sequence). The CDR3 here is CASSVGGDSGETQYF. Written as DNA, the CDR3 is TGTGCCAGCAGCGTGGGGGGGGACAGCGGAGAGACCCAGTACTTC.

The chain couples TRBV28 to TRBJ1-4; TRBD1 matches at 7 bases. This CDR3 is 14 amino acids long. Germline assignment: CDR1 MDHEN and CDR2 SYDVKM. J lost 8 bases, V lost 6 bases, and 9 bases had no gene match. The CDR3 here is CASSPNRGGEKLFF. CDR3 DNA sequence: TGTGCCAGCAGCCCCAACAGGGGTGGCGAAAAACTGTTTTTT.

The gene calls are TRBV6-6 and TRBJ1-2; 7 positions match TRBD1. The V gene end was trimmed by 5 bases and the J gene end by 6 bases; junction bases not matched to a gene: 3. The CDR3 spans 12 residues. Germline V gene lookup returns CDR1 MNHNY and CDR2 SVGAGI (reference sequence). CDR3: CASSRQGDGYTF. CDR3 bases: TGTGCCAGCAGTCGACAGGGTGATGGCTACACCTTC.

The gene calls are TRBV5-1 and TRBJ1-2; 10 nucleotides agree with TRBD1. Germline V CDR1 and CDR2: SGHRS, YFSETQ. V gave up 0 bases and J gave up 8 bases; unmatched junction bases: 4. The CDR3 totals 14 residues. The CDR3 bases are TGCGCCAGCAGCTTGGATGGACAGGGGGACGGCTACACCTTC. Translation: CASSLDGQGDGYTF.

J is TRBJ1-2 and V is TRBV28; D is possibly TRBD1 (6 bases). V lost 6 bases and J 1 base, leaving 12 bases between the germline ends. The germline gives CDR1 MDHEN, CDR2 SYDVKM. The CDR3 sequence is 14 residues long. In DNA, the CDR3 is TGTGCCAGCAGCGCGGGGGCAGTTAACTATGGCTACACCTTC. It yields the protein CASSAGAVNYGYTF.

This clone was seen once. The chain combines TRBV6-5 with TRBJ1-6; TRBD1 is a possible D gene (5 bases). The V gene lost 0 bases and the J gene lost 7 bases, with 10 bases spanning the gap. Looked up from germline, CDR1 is MNHEY and CDR2 is SVGAGI. CDR3 length: 15 amino acids. CDR3: CASSYSGGANSPLHF. Written as DNA, the CDR3 is TGTGCCAGCAGTTACTCAGGAGGGGCAAATTCACCCCTCCACTTT.

The CDR3, as DNA: TGCGCCAGCAGCCAAGATACAGCCAGCCGATCACCCCTCCACTTT. Its translation is CASSQDTASRSPLHF. The gene calls are TRBV4-1 and TRBJ1-6; D is undetermined. V was shortened by 0 bases and J by 10 bases, with 13 bases between the two germline ends. Germline CDR1 reads MGHRA; CDR2 reads YSYEKL. The CDR3 is 15 amino acids.

This chain links TRBV5-6 with TRBJ2-7; D gene uncertain. The CDR3 covers 12 residues. Looked up from germline, CDR1 is SGHDT and CDR2 is YYEEEE. Deletions cut 0 bases from V and 5 bases from J, with 6 bases between. CDR3 DNA sequence: TGTGCCAGCAGCTTGGAGACAAACGAGCAGTACTTC. This translates into CASSLETNEQYF.

The CDR3 coding sequence is TGCGCCAGCAGCCAAGTTATTGCACTAGCGGGAGGTGTAACTAGCACAGATACGCAGTATTTT. It codes for CASSQVIALAGGVTSTDTQYF. The chain uses TRBV4-3 and TRBJ2-3; TRBD2 matches 12 bases. The germline CDR1 and CDR2 sequences are LGHNA and YSLEER. The CDR3 runs 21 residues. J was trimmed by 0 bases and V by 1 base; bases with no gene match: 14.

By frequency in the sample, this clone is large. V is TRBV5-4 and J is TRBJ2-7, with D possibly called TRBD1 or TRBD2 (6 bases each). This CDR3 is built from 15 residues. CDR1 is SGHNT, CDR2 YYREEE, per germline (reference sequence). The V end lost 4 bases, the J end lost 6 bases, and 20 bases lay between the germline ends. The CDR3 DNA is TGTGCCAGCAGCCAAAATCCGGGGGCTGCCTCCGAGCAGTACTTC. Amino acids: CASSQNPGAASEQYF.

The J gene is TRBJ1-3, the V gene TRBV30; D not resolved. The V end was cut by 4 bases, the J end by 0 bases, with 13 bases between. The CDR3 is 15 amino acids. CDR1 GTSNPN and CDR2 SVGIG come from the germline V gene (reference sequence). The CDR3 region is CAWITVVLSGNTIYF. The DNA of the CDR3 is TGTGCCTGGATTACAGTTGTACTCTCTGGAAACACCATATATTTT.

The chain couples TRBV29-1 to TRBJ2-3; TRBD1 aligns across 8 bases. CDR1 and CDR2 (germline): SQVTM, ANQGSEA. V was clipped by 5 bases and J by 8 bases; unmatched bases: 9. The CDR3 sequence is 13 residues long. CDR3 sequence (DNA): TGCAGCGTTTCCGGGACAGGAATTGGTACGCAGTATTTT. This encodes CSVSGTGIGTQYF.

The genes are TRBV25-1 and TRBJ1-5; the match to TRBD1 covers 7 bases. V shed 2 bases, J shed 4 bases, and the junction held 8 bases outside the gene matches. Germline CDR1 is MGHDK and CDR2 is SYGVNS. The CDR3 loop spans 16 amino acids. The CDR3 reads CASSEETGLSNQPQHF. The CDR3 coding sequence is TGTGCCAGCAGTGAAGAGACAGGGTTATCAAATCAGCCCCAGCATTTT.

This clone appeared a single time. The rearrangement links TRBV2 to TRBJ2-1; no clear D. CDR1 and CDR2 from the germline V gene are SNHLY and FYNNEI. The CDR3 has 12 residues. V shed 0 bases and J shed 12 bases, with 9 bases lying between them. The CDR3 loop reads CASSEARAGQFF. CDR3 in DNA: TGTGCCAGCAGTGAAGCCCGGGCTGGGCAGTTCTTC.

The V call is TRBV11-2, the J call TRBJ2-7, with D possibly called TRBD1 or TRBD2 (5 bases each). CDR1 and CDR2 from the germline V gene are SGHAT and FQNNGV. The germline V and J ends were trimmed by 0 bases and 0 bases, with 12 bases remaining between them. The CDR3 is 16 amino acids. CDR3 DNA sequence: TGTGCCAGCAGCTTAGATGGGACGCCCGGCTCCTACGAGCAGTACTTC. Translating it yields CASSLDGTPGSYEQYF.

This chain joins TRBV14 and TRBJ1-1; D not certain. V lost 1 base, J lost 1 base, and 10 bases lay in between. From germline, CDR1 is SGHDN and CDR2 FVKESK. The CDR3 length is 15 residues. As DNA, the CDR3 is TGTGCCAGCAGCCAAGCGTACGGTGAGAACACTGAAGCTTTCTTT. Encoded protein: CASSQAYGENTEAFF.

This chain joins TRBV2 and TRBJ1-1; D is unresolved. Germline CDR1 SNHLY, CDR2 FYNNEI. The CDR3 is 10 residues long. V gave up 6 bases and J gave up 8 bases, with 7 bases separating them. Here the CDR3 DNA reads TGTGCCAGCAGGGGATCGGAAGCTTTCTTT. Protein product: CASRGSEAFF.